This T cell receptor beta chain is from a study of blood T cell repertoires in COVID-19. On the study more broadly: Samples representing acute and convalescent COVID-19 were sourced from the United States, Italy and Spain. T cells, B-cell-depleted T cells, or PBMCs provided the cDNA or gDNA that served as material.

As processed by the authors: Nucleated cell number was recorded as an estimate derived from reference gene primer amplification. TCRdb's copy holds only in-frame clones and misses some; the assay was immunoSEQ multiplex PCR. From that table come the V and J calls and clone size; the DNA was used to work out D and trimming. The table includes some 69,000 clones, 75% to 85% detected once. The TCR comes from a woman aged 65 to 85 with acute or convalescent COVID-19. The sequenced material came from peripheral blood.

For the CDR3, the DNA is TGTGCCAGCAGCATCGGCCGACAGGGTGGGAACTCACCCCTCCACTTT. This translates into CASSIGRQGGNSPLHF. This rearrangement joins TRBV11-3 to TRBJ1-6, with 7 bases matching TRBD1. The V segment lost 5 bases and the J segment 10 bases; nucleotides outside the gene matches: 14. CDR1 SGHNT and CDR2 YENEEA come from the germline V gene. The CDR3 sequence is 16 residues long.